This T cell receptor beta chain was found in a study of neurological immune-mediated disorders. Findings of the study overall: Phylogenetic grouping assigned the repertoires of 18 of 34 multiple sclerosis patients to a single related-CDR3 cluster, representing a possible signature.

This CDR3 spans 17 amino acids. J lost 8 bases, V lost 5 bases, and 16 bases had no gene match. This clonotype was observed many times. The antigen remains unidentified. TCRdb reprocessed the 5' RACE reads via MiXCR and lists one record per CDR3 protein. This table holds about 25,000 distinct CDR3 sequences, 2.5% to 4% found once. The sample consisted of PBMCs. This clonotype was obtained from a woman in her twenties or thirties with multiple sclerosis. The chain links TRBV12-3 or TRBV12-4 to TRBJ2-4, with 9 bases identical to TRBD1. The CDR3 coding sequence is TGTGCCAGCAGTCTAAATCTGGGAACAGGGGGCCGAGACATTCAGTACTTC. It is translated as CASSLNLGTGGRDIQYF.